The text below deals with one T cell receptor (beta chain). The method was immunoSEQ multiplex PCR; TCRdb's version includes in-frame clones alone and lacks a portion of them. The sample contains approximately 59,000 clones, nearly 95% of which appear only once. Germline V lookup: CDR1 SGHRS, CDR2 YFSETQ. CDR3 size: 16 residues. V was clipped by 0 bases and J by 3 bases, with 12 bases between them. This record comes from a study of technical replicates of blood from a few donors. Sample: PBMCs. This receptor was taken from a human donor in good health. Some clones in this sample may be carry-over from other donors' samples. The chain uses TRBV5-1 and TRBJ1-4; D ambiguous. The DNA for the CDR3 is TGCGCCAGCAGCTTGGGATCCCGGGTTGCTAATGAAAAACTGTTTTTT. Its protein is CASSLGSRVANEKLFF.